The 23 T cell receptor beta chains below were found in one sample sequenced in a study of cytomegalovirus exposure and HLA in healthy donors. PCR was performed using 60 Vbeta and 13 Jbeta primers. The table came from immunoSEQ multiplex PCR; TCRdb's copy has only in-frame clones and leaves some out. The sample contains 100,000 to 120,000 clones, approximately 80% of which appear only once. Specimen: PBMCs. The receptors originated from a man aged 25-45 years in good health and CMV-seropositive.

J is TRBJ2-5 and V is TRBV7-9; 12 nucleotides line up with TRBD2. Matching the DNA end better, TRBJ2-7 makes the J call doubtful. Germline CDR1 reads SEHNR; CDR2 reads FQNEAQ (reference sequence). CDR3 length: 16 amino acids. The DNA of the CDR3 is TGTGCCAGCAGCCCACTAGCGGGGGGCCACACCTACGAGCAGTACTTC. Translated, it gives CASSPLAGGHTYEQYF.

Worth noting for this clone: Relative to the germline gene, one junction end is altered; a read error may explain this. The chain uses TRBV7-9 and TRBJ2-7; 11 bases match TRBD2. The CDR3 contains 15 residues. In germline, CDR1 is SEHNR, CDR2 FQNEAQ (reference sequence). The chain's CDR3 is CASSLAGGFSYEQYF. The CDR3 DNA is TGTGCCAGCAGCCTAGCGGGGGGATTCTCCTACGAGCAGTACTTC.

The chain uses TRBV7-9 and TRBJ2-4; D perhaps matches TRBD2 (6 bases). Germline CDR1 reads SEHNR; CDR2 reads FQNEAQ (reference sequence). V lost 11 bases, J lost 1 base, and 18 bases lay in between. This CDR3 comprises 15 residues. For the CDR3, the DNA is TGTGCCTCAGTAGGAGGGTTTCTTGCCAAAAACATTCAGTACTTC. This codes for CASVGGFLAKNIQYF. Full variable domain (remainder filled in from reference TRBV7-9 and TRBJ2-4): DTGVSQNPRHKITKRGQNVTFRCDPISEHNRLYWYRQTLGQGPEFLTYFQNEAQLEKSRLLSDRFSAERPKGSFSTLEIQRTEQGDSAMYLCASVGGFLAKNIQYFGAGTRLSVL.

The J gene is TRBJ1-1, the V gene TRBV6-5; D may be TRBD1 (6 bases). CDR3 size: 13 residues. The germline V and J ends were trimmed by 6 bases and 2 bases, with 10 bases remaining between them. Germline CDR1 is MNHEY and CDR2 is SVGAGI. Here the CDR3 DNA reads TGTGCCAGCAGCGGACAGCCCAACACTGAAGCTTTCTTT. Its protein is CASSGQPNTEAFF.

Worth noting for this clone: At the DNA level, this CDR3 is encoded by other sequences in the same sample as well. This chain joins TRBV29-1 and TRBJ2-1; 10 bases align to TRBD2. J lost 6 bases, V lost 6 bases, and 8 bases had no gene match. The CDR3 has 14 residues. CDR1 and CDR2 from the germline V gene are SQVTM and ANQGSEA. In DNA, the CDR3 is TGCAGCGTCGTAGCGGGGGGACAAACCAATGAGCAGTTCTTC. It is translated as CSVVAGGQTNEQFF.

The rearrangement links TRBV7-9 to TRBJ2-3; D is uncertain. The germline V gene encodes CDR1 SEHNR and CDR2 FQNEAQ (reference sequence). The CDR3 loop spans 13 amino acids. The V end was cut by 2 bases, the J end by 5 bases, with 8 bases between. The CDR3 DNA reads TGTGCCAGCAGCTTAATCGCTAGAGATACGCAGTATTTT. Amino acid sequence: CASSLIARDTQYF.

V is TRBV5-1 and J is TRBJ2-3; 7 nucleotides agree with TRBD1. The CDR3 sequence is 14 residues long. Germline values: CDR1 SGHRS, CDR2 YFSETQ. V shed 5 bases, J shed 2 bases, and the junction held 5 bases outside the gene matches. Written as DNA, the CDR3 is TGCGCCAGCAGACTCGGGACAGCCACAGATACGCAGTATTTT. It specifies CASRLGTATDTQYF.

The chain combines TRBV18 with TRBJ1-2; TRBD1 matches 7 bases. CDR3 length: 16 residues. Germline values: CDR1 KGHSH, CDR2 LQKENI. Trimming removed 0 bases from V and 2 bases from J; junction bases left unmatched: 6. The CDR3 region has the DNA TGTGCCAGCTCACCACCGATAAGGGGGCTGAACTATGGCTACACCTTC. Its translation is CASSPPIRGLNYGYTF.

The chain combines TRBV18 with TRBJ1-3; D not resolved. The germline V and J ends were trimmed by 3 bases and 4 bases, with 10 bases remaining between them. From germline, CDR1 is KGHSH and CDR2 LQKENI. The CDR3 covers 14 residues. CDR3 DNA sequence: TGTGCCAGCTCACCCCGAGAGGCGGGAAACACCATATATTTT. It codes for CASSPREAGNTIYF. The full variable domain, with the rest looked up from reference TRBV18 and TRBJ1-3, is NAGVMQNPRHLVRRRGQEARLRCSPMKGHSHVYWYRQLPEEGLKFMVYLQKENIIDESGMPKERFSAEFPKEGPSILRIQQVVRGDSAAYFCASSPREAGNTIYFGEGSWLTVV.

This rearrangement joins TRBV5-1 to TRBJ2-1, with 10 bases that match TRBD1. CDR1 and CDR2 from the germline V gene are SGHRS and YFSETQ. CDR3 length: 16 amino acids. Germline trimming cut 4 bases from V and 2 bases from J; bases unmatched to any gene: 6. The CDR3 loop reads CASSMGQGKTYNEQFF. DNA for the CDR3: TGCGCCAGCAGCATGGGACAGGGGAAAACCTACAATGAGCAGTTCTTC.

CDR3: CASSQRGGFSGGADTQYF. DNA of the CDR3: TGCGCCAGCAGCCAAAGGGGCGGGTTTAGCGGGGGGGCAGATACGCAGTATTTT. This chain connects TRBV4-1 to TRBJ2-3; 11 nucleotides align to TRBD2. Germline V gene lookup returns CDR1 MGHRA and CDR2 YSYEKL. V lost 2 bases, J lost 4 bases, and 11 bases stayed unmatched. The CDR3 has 18 residues.

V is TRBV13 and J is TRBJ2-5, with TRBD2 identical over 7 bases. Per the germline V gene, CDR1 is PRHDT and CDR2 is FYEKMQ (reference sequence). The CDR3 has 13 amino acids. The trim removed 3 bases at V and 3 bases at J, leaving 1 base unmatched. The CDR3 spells CASSFLAEETQYF. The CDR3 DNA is TGTGCCAGCAGCTTCCTAGCGGAAGAGACCCAGTACTTC. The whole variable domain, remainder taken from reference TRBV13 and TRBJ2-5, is AAGVIQSPRHLIKEKRETATLKCYPIPRHDTVYWYQQGPGQDPQFLISFYEKMQSDKGSIPDRFSAQQFSDYHSELNMSSLELGDSALYFCASSFLAEETQYFGPGTRLLVL.

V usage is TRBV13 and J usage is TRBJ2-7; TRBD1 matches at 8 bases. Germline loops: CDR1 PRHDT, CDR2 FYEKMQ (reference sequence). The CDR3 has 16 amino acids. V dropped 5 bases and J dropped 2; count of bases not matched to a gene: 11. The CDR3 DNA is TGTGCCAGCAGCACCAGACAGGGGTTTTCCCCCTACGAGCAGTACTTC. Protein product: CASSTRQGFSPYEQYF. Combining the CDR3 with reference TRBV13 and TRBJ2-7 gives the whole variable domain AAGVIQSPRHLIKEKRETATLKCYPIPRHDTVYWYQQGPGQDPQFLISFYEKMQSDKGSIPDRFSAQQFSDYHSELNMSSLELGDSALYFCASSTRQGFSPYEQYFGPGTRLTVT.

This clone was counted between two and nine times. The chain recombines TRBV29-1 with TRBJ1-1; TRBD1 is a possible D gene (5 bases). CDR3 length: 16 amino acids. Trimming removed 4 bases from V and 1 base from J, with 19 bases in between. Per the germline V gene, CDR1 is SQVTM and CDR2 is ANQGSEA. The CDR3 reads CSVAGGAKGPNTEAFF. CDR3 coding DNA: TGCAGCGTTGCGGGTGGTGCGAAGGGGCCGAACACTGAAGCTTTCTTT.

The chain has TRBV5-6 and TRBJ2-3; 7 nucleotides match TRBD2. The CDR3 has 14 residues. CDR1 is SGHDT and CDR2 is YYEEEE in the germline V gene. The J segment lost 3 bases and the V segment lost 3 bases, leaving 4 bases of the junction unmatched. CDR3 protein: CASSWGGMTDTQYF. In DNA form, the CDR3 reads TGTGCCAGCAGCTGGGGGGGAATGACAGATACGCAGTATTTT.

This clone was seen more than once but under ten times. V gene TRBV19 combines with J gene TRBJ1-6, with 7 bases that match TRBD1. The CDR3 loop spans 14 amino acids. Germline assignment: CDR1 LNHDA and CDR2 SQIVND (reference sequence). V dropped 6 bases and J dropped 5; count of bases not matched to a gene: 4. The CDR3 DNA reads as TGTGCCAGTAGCAATGGACAGGATAATTCACCCCTCCACTTT. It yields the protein CASSNGQDNSPLHF.

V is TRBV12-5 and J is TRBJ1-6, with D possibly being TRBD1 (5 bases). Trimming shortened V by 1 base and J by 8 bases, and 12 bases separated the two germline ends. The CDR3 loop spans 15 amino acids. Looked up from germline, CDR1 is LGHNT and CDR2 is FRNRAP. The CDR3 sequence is CASGLAGPGDSPLHF. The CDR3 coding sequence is TGTGCTAGTGGTTTGGCCGGACCGGGGGATTCACCCCTCCACTTT.

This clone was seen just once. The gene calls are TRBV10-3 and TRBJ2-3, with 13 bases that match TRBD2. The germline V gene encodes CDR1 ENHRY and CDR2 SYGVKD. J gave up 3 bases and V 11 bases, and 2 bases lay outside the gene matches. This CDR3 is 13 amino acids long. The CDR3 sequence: CAVTSGGTDTQYF. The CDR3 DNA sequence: TGTGCCGTGACTAGCGGGGGGACAGATACGCAGTATTTT.

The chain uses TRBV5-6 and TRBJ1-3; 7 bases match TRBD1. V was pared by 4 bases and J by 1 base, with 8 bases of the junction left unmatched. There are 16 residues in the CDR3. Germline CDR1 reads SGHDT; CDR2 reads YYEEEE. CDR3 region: CASSSTRQGSGNTIYF. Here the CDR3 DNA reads TGTGCCAGCAGCAGTACAAGACAGGGTTCTGGAAACACCATATATTTT.

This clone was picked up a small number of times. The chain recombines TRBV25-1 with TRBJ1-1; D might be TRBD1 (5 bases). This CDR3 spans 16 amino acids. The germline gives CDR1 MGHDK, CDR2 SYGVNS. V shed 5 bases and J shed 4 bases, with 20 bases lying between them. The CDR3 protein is CASSSPLHLRGTEAFF. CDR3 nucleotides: TGTGCCAGCAGTTCCCCGTTACACCTAAGGGGCACTGAAGCTTTCTTT.

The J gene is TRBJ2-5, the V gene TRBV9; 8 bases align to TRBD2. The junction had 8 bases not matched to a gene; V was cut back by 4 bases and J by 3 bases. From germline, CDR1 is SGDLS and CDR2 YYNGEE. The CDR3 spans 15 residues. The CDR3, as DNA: TGTGCCAGCAGCCCGCACGGGGGGGCGAAAGAGACCCAGTACTTC. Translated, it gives CASSPHGGAKETQYF. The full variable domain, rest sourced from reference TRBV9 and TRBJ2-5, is DSGVTQTPKHLITATGQRVTLRCSPRSGDLSVYWYQQSLDQGLQFLIQYYNGEERAKGNILERFSAQQFPDLHSELNLSSLELGDSALYFCASSPHGGAKETQYFGPGTRLLVL.

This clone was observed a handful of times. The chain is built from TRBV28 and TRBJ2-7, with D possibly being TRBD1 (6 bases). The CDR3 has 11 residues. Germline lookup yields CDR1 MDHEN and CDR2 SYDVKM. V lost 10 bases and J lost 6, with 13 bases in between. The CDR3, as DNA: TGTGCCACCCAAACAGGGCTCGAGCAGTACTTC. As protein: CATQTGLEQYF.

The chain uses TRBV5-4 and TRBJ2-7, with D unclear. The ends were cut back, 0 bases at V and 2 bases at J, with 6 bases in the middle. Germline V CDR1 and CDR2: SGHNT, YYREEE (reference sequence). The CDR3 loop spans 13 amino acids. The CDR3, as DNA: TGTGCCAGCAGCTTGGACTACACCTACGAGCAGTACTTC. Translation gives CASSLDYTYEQYF.